This TCR beta chain was sequenced in a study of T cells in Graves' hyperthyroidism and ophthalmopathy. This clonotype showed up many times. What it recognizes is unknown. Looked up from germline, CDR1 is SGHDT and CDR2 is YYEEEE. The junction had 7 bases not matched to a gene; V was cut back by 4 bases and J by 1 base. The CDR3 runs to 16 residues. Amplified TCR beta CDR3 regions came from RNA transcripts. HTBI primers were used for first-round RT-PCR of the TCR CDR3. TCRdb re-derived calls from the multiplex PCR reads in MiXCR, one entry per CDR3 protein. The sample consists of 200,000 to 300,000 distinct CDR3 sequences, around 17% of them appearing once. General study results and limits: Ophthalmopathy cases were set apart from stable hyperthyroidism by a 13 V-J model.

The sample taken for sequencing was blood. This receptor was taken from a woman younger than 35 with Graves' ophthalmopathy. V usage is TRBV5-6 and J usage is TRBJ2-3, with 9 bases identical to TRBD2. The CDR3 is CASSLLAGARTDTQYF. CDR3 coding DNA: TGTGCCAGCAGCCTATTAGCGGGGGCTCGCACAGATACGCAGTATTTT.